This TCR beta chain was retrieved from a study of T cell responses to AZD1222 COVID-19 vaccine. General study findings and limits: Seropositive AZD1222 recipients at baseline numbered only 5 to 7. The donor cohort was predominantly white British with a female majority, and clonal diversity may have been underestimated. Spike-specific TCRs gained breadth and depth after people received two AZD1222 doses.

On this clone itself: Antigen unknown.

The germline V gene has CDR1 MNHEY and CDR2 SVGAGI. The V and J ends lost 2 bases and 2 bases, in that order; junction bases with no gene match: 2. The CDR3 totals 15 residues. Generated by immunoSEQ multiplex PCR, the TCRdb table keeps only in-frame clones and is missing some. Among 130,000 to 150,000 clones listed, just under 95% were seen once. Here the sequenced sample was peripheral blood, taken on day 0 of AZD1222 vaccination. The receptor was derived from an adult in good health. The chain links TRBV6-5 to TRBJ1-4; 7 positions agree with TRBD1. CDR3 in amino acids: CASSYKGQTNEKLFF. The CDR3 DNA reads TGTGCCAGCAGTTACAAGGGACAGACTAATGAAAAACTGTTTTTT.